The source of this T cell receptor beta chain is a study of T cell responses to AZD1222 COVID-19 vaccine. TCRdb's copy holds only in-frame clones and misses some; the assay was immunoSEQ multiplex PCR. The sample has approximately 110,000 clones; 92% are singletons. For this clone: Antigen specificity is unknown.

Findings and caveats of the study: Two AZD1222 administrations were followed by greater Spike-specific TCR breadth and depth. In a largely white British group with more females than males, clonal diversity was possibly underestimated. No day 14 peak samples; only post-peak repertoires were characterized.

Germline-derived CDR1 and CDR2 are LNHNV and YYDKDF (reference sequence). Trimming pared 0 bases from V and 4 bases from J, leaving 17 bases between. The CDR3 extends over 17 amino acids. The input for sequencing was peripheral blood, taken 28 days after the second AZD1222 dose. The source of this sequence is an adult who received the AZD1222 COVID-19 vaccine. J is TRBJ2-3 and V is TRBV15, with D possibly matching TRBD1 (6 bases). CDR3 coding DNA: TGTGCCACCAGCAGAGATAACAGGGCGTCATTTGCAGATACGCAGTATTTT. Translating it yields CATSRDNRASFADTQYF.